Given below is one T cell receptor (beta chain) in context. Its antigen is unidentified. Trimming took 3 bases from V and 4 from J; bases not matched to a gene: 4. Germline CDR1 reads MNHNY; CDR2 reads SVGAGI (reference sequence). The CDR3 extends over 16 amino acids. This entry comes from a study of radiotherapy plus CTLA-4 blockade in lung cancer. Study information: Around a sixth of patients responded objectively, and roughly 30% achieved disease control. Study results and limitations: Subsequent to radiotherapy plus ipilimumab, tumor-derived TCR clones underwent expansion in blood. Early blood T cell clone dynamics reportedly forecast response best, with interferon-beta.

The assay was immunoSEQ multiplex PCR, and TCRdb's table has in-frame clones only and misses some. The sample has roughly 66,000 clones; approximately 83% are singletons. Focal radiation plus CTLA-4 blockade with ipilimumab was administered to patients who had chemo-refractory metastatic non-small-cell lung cancer. The origin of this receptor is a human donor with non-small cell lung cancer who had a partial response to radiotherapy plus ipilimumab. The V call is TRBV6-6, the J call TRBJ2-1; 12 bases are shared with TRBD2. The sequences come from peripheral blood, collected from a patient treated with radiotherapy plus ipilimumab. DNA of the CDR3: TGTGCCAGCAGTTATTCCACTAGCGGGGGGTACAATGAGCAGTTCTTC. Translated: CASSYSTSGGYNEQFF.